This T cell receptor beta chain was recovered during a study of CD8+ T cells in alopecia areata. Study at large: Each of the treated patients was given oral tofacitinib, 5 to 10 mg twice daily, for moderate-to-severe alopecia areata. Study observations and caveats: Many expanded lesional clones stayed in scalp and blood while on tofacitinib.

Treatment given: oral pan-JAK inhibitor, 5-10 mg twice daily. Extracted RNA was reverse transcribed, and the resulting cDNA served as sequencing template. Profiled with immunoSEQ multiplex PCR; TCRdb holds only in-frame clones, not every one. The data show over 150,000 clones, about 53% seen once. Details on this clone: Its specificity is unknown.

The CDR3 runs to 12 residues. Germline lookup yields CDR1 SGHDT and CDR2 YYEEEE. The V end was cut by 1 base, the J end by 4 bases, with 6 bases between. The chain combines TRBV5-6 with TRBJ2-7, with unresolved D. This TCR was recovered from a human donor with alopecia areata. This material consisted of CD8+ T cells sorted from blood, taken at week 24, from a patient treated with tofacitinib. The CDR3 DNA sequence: TGTGCCAGCAGCTTGAAATTGTACGAGCAGTACTTC. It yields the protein CASSLKLYEQYF.